Detailed here is one TCR beta chain. The germline V gene has CDR1 MNHEY and CDR2 SVGAGI. The CDR3 covers 15 residues. With 4 bases clipped from V and 7 bases from J, the junction kept 8 bases outside the gene matches. The data originate from a study of blood T cell repertoires in COVID-19. Study-wide context: The origin of the acute and convalescent COVID-19 samples was the United States, Italy and Spain.

Authors' data handling: Estimation of nucleated cell counts relied on the amplification of reference gene primers. Assay: immunoSEQ multiplex PCR; the TCRdb copy retains only in-frame clones and omits some. Clone size and V and J calls were adopted from that table, with D and trimming inferred from the DNA. This sample has about 360,000 clones; roughly 86% occur once, and the top ten carry about 1%. The chain employs TRBV6-5 and TRBJ1-5, with 9 bases matching TRBD1. The receptor's source is a human donor with acute or convalescent COVID-19. The donor label of this sample is uncertain. Sequenced input: peripheral blood. DNA of the CDR3: TGTGCCAGCAGTTGGGGACAGGGAGGGGGCCAGCCCCAGCATTTT. This sequence encodes CASSWGQGGGQPQHF.